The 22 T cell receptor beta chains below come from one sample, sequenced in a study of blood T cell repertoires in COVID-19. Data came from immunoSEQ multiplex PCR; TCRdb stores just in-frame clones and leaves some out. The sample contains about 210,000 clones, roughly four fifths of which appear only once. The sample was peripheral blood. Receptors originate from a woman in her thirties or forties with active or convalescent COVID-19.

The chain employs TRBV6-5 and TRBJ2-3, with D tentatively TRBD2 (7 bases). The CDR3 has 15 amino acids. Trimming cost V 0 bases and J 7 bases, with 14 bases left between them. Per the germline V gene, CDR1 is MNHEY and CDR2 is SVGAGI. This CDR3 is CASSYSVGGPNTQYF. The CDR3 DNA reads TGTGCCAGCAGTTACTCAGTGGGGGGGCCGAATACGCAGTATTTT.

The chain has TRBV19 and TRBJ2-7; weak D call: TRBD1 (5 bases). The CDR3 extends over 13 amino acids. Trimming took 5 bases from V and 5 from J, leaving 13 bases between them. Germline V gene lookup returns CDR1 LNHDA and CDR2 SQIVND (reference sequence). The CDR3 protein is CASSAGLYHEQYF. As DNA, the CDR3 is TGTGCCAGTAGTGCAGGGCTATATCACGAGCAGTACTTC.

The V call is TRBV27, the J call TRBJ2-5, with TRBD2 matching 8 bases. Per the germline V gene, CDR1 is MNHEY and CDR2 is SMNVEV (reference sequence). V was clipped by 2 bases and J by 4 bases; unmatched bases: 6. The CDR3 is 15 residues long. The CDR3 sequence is CASSLAGGLAETQYF. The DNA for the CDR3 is TGTGCCAGCAGTTTAGCGGGGGGTCTAGCAGAGACCCAGTACTTC.

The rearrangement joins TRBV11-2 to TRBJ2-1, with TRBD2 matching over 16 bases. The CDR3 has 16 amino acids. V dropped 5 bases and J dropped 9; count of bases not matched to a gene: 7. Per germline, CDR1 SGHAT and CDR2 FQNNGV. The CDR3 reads CASSKGLAGGSVEQFF. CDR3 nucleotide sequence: TGTGCCAGCAGCAAGGGACTAGCGGGGGGGTCGGTTGAGCAGTTCTTC.

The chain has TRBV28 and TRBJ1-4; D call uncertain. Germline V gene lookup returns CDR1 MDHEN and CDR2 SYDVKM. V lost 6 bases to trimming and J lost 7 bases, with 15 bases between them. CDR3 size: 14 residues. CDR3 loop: CASSPRESAEKLFF. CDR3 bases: TGTGCCAGCAGCCCTCGGGAGTCCGCTGAAAAACTGTTTTTT.

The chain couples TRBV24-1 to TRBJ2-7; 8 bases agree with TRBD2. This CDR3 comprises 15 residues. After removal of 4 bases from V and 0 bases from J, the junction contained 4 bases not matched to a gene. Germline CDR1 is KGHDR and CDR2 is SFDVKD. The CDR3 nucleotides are TGTGCCACCAGTGACGGGACTAGGGCCTCCTACGAGCAGTACTTC. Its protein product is CATSDGTRASYEQYF.

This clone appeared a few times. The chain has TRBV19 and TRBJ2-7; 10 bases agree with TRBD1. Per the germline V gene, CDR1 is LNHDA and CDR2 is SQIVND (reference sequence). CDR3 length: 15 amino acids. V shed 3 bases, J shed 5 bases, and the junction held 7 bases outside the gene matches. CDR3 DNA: TGTGCCAGTAGTATTCTGGGACAGGGGTCCCACGAGCAGTACTTC. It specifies CASSILGQGSHEQYF.

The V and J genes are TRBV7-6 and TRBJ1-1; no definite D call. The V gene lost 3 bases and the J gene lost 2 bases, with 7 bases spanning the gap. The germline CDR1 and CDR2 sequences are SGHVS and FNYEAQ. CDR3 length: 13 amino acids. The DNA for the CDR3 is TGTGCCAGCAGCTTCGAAGCTAACACTGAAGCTTTCTTT. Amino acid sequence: CASSFEANTEAFF.

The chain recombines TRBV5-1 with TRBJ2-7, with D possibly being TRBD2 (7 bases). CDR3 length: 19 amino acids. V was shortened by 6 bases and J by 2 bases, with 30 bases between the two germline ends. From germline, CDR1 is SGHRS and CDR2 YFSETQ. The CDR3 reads CASKGEGRRSGQGTYEQYF. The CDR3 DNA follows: TGCGCCAGCAAGGGGGAGGGCCGGCGGTCGGGCCAAGGAACCTACGAGCAGTACTTC.

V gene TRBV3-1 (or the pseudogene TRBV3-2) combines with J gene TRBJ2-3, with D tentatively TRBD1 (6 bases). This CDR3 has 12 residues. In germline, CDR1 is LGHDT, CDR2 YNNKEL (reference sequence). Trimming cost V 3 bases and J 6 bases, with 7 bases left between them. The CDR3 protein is CASSQGADTQYF. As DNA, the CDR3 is TGTGCCAGCAGCCAGGGGGCGGATACGCAGTATTTT.

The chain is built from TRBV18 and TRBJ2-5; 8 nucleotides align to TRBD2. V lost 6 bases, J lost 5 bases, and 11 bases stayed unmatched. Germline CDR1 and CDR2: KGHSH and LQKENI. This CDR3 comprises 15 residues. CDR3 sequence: CASSHNSGAGETQYF. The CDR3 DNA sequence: TGTGCCAGCTCGCACAATAGCGGGGCCGGGGAGACCCAGTACTTC. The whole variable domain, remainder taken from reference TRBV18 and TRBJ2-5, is NAGVMQNPRHLVRRRGQEARLRCSPMKGHSHVYWYRQLPEEGLKFMVYLQKENIIDESGMPKERFSAEFPKEGPSILRIQQVVRGDSAAYFCASSHNSGAGETQYFGPGTRLLVL.

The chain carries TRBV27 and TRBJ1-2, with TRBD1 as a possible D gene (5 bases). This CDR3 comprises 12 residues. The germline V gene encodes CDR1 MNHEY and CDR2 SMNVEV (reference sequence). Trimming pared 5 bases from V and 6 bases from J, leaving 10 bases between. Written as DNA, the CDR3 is TGTGCCAGCAGTCCGCGGGGGGATGGCTACACCTTC. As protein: CASSPRGDGYTF.

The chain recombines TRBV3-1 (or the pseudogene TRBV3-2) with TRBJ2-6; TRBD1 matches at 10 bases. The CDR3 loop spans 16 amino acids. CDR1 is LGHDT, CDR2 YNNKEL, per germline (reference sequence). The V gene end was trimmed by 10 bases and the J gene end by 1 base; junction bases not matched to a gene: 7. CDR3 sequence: CATSRGQGSGANVLTF. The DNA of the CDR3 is TGTGCCACCTCCCGGGGACAGGGGTCTGGGGCCAACGTCCTGACTTTC.

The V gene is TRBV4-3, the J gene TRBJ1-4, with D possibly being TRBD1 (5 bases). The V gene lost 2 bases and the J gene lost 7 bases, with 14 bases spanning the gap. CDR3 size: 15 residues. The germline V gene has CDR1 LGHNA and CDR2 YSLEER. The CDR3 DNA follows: TGCGCCAGCAGCCAACAGGCAGGGCAGAGTGAAAAACTGTTTTTT. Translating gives CASSQQAGQSEKLFF.

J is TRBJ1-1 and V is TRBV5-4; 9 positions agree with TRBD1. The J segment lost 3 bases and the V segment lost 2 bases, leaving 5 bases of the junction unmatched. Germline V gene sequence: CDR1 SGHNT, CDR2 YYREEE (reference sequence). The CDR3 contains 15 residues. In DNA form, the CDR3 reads TGTGCCAGCAGCTTTGGGACAGGGAGAGACACTGAAGCTTTCTTT. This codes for CASSFGTGRDTEAFF.

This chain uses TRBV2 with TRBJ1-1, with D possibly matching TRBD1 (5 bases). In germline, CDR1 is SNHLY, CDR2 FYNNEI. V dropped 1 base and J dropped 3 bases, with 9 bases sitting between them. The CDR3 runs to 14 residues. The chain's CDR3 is CASSEGTYDTEAFF. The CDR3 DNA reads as TGTGCCAGCAGTGAAGGGACATACGACACTGAAGCTTTCTTT. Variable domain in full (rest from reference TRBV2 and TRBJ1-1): EPEVTQTPSHQVTQMGQEVILRCVPISNHLYFYWYRQILGQKVEFLVSFYNNEISEKSEIFDDQFSVERPDGSNFTLKIRSTKLEDSAMYFCASSEGTYDTEAFFGQGTRLTVV.

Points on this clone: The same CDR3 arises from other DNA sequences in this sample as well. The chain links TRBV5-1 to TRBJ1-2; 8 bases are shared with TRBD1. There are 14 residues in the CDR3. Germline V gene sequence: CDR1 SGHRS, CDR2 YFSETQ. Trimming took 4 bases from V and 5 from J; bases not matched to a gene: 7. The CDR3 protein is CASSVGTGYYGYTF. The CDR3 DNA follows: TGCGCCAGCAGCGTAGGGACAGGATATTATGGCTACACCTTC.

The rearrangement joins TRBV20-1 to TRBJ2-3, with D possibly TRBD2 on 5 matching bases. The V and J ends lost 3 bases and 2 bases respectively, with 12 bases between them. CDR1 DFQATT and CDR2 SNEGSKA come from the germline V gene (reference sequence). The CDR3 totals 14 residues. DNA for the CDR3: TGCAGTGCTAGTCCGGGATTTCCCACAGATACGCAGTATTTT. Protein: CSASPGFPTDTQYF.

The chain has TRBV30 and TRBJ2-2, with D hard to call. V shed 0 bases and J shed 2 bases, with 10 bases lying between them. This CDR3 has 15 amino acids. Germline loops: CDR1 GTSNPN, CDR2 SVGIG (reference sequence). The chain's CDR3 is CAWSVQYSNTGELFF. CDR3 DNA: TGTGCCTGGAGTGTACAGTACAGTAACACCGGGGAGCTGTTTTTT.

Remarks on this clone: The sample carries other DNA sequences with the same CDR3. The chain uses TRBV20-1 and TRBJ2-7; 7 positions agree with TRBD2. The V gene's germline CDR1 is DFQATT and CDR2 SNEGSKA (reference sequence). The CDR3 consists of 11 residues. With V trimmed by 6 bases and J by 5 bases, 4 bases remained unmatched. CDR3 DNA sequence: TGCAGTGCGGCTAGCGGACACGAGCAGTACTTC. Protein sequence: CSAASGHEQYF.

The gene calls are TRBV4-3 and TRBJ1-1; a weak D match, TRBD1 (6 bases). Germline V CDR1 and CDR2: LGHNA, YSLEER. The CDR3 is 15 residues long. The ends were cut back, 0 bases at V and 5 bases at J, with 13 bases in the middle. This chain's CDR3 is CASSQDRSGETEAFF. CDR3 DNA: TGCGCCAGCAGCCAAGATCGGTCAGGGGAAACTGAAGCTTTCTTT.

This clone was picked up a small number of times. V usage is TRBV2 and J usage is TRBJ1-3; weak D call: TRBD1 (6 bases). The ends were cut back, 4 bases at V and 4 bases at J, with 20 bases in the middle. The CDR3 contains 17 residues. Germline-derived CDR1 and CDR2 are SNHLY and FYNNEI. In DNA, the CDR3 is TGTGCCAGCAGTGGGGGCCGTTACAGGGATCTAGGAAACACCATATATTTT. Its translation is CASSGGRYRDLGNTIYF. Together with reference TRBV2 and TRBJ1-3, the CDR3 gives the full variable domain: EPEVTQTPSHQVTQMGQEVILRCVPISNHLYFYWYRQILGQKVEFLVSFYNNEISEKSEIFDDQFSVERPDGSNFTLKIRSTKLEDSAMYFCASSGGRYRDLGNTIYFGEGSWLTVV.